This entry lists 8 T cell receptor beta chains sequenced from one sample in a study of blood T cell repertoires in COVID-19. Data came from immunoSEQ multiplex PCR; TCRdb stores just in-frame clones and leaves some out. The profile shows around 220,000 clones, roughly 87% of them singletons. The sequenced sample consisted of PBMCs or T cells enriched from blood (not recorded which). These receptors originate from a woman aged 25 to 39 with acute COVID-19.

CDR3: CASSAEGQGVYGYTF. For the CDR3, the DNA is TGTGCCAGCAGCGCCGAGGGACAGGGCGTCTATGGCTACACCTTC. The chain carries TRBV9 and TRBJ1-2; 9 bases fit TRBD1. The germline V gene encodes CDR1 SGDLS and CDR2 YYNGEE. This CDR3 spans 15 amino acids. The V gene end was trimmed by 3 bases and the J gene end by 4 bases; junction bases not matched to a gene: 7.

This chain uses TRBV11-2 with TRBJ2-7, with D uncertain. Trimming shortened V by 4 bases and J by 8 bases, and 12 bases separated the two germline ends. CDR3 length: 12 residues. The germline CDR1 and CDR2 sequences are SGHAT and FQNNGV. The DNA of the CDR3 is TGTGCCAGCAGCTCCCCCCGAGTCAAGCAGTACTTC. This codes for CASSSPRVKQYF.

This chain connects TRBV18 to TRBJ2-3, with 8 bases matching TRBD2. The trim removed 3 bases at V and 0 bases at J, leaving 8 bases unmatched. The length of the CDR3 is 17 residues. Germline-derived CDR1 and CDR2 are KGHSH and LQKENI. As DNA, the CDR3 is TGTGCCAGCTCACCGTTAGTACTAGCGGCTAGCACAGATACGCAGTATTTT. Its protein product is CASSPLVLAASTDTQYF.

V usage is TRBV11-2 and J usage is TRBJ2-3; 8 bases match TRBD1. The V segment lost 4 bases and the J segment 4 bases; nucleotides outside the gene matches: 10. Germline CDR1 is SGHAT and CDR2 is FQNNGV. This CDR3 has 16 residues. The DNA for the CDR3 is TGTGCCAGCAGCTCTCACAGGGGGTATAGGGCAGATACGCAGTATTTT. Translation: CASSSHRGYRADTQYF.

The chain employs TRBV9 and TRBJ2-5; D is uncertain. Germline CDR1 SGDLS, CDR2 YYNGEE. V was trimmed by 5 bases and J by 2 bases, leaving 7 bases between them. The CDR3 is 12 amino acids. CDR3 region: CASSLGQETQYF. CDR3 DNA sequence: TGTGCCAGCAGTCTAGGACAAGAGACCCAGTACTTC.

This clone was counted once. The rearrangement uses TRBV28 and TRBJ2-1; TRBD2 aligns across 13 bases. CDR1 and CDR2 (germline): MDHEN, SYDVKM. The trim removed 3 bases at V and 1 base at J, leaving 6 bases unmatched. This CDR3 is 18 amino acids long. The CDR3 coding sequence is TGTGCCAGCAGTTTGATACTAGCGGGAGGGGGATCCTACAATGAGCAGTTCTTC. It yields the protein CASSLILAGGGSYNEQFF. The full variable domain, rest sourced from reference TRBV28 and TRBJ2-1, is DVKVTQSSRYLVKRTGEKVFLECVQDMDHENMFWYRQDPGLGLRLIYFSYDVKMKEKGDIPEGYSVSREKKERFSLILESASTNQTSMYLCASSLILAGGGSYNEQFFGPGTRLTVL.

The chain carries TRBV7-2 and TRBJ1-1, with 7 nucleotides matching TRBD1. This CDR3 has 15 residues. In germline, CDR1 is SGHTA, CDR2 FQGNSA. J gave up 0 bases and V 6 bases, and 7 bases lay outside the gene matches. Here the CDR3 reads CASREQGTMNTEAFF. In nucleotides, the CDR3 is TGTGCCAGCAGAGAACAGGGGACCATGAACACTGAAGCTTTCTTT.

The chain is built from TRBV28 and TRBJ2-3, with D perhaps matching TRBD1 (6 bases). CDR3 length equals 15 residues. Trimming pared 1 base from V and 3 bases from J, leaving 11 bases between. Per the germline V gene, CDR1 is MDHEN and CDR2 is SYDVKM. Here the CDR3 DNA reads TGTGCCAGCAGTTTATCCTGGGACACAACAGATACGCAGTATTTT. Translating it yields CASSLSWDTTDTQYF.